Below, one TCR beta chain is given with its context. The target antigen is unknown. CDR3 length equals 12 residues. Germline lookup yields CDR1 SQVTM and CDR2 ANQGSEA. With 8 bases removed from V and 0 bases from J, the gap between germline ends came to 9 bases. The time point is: new active TB diagnosis, blood taken before or within 7 days of starting treatment. Unsorted cryopreserved PBMC were sequenced, averaging around 100,000 T cells per clinical donor. This record belongs to a study of T cells in tuberculosis. At the level of the study: CD1B tetramers identified T cells specific for mycobacterial lipid GMM. PBMC were archived before or within 7 days of starting treatment. Overall study results and limits: The TCR-beta difference was not significant; alpha differences partly reflected length.

Here immunoSEQ multiplex PCR was the method, and the copy in TCRdb shows in-frame clones only, minus some. The sample records about 49,000 clones, around 96% being singletons. The V call is TRBV29-1, the J call TRBJ2-3, with D unclear. This TCR derives from an adult with tuberculosis. Sequenced material: PBMCs, taken at tuberculosis diagnosis. This CDR3 is CSQASSTDTQYF. CDR3 DNA sequence: TGCAGCCAAGCCTCTAGCACAGATACGCAGTATTTT.